Following are 24 T cell receptor beta chains from one sample sequenced in a study of vaccination and CD4 T cells after COVID-19. Cultured CD4+ T-cell DNA underwent Oncomine TCR Beta short-read sequencing. TCRdb itself ran the PCR reads through MiXCR, one entry per CDR3 protein. The sample records about 7,600 distinct CDR3 sequences, approximately 48% being singletons. No cognate antigen is known for these TCRs. Treatment meaning: approximately 9-day PBMC culture with coronavirus spike peptide pools or control peptides (ViraFEST assay). CD4+ T lymphocytes from the unexposed donor were collected before the COVID-19 pandemic (2011-2018). What was sequenced was CD4+ T cells from blood, cultured in vitro. The origin of the receptors is a human donor in good health.

The rearrangement uses TRBV2 and TRBJ1-1; D remains ambiguous. Germline-derived CDR1 and CDR2 are SNHLY and FYNNEI. V was clipped by 4 bases and J by 4 bases, with 10 bases between them. This CDR3 contains 13 residues. The chain's CDR3 is CASSGMMGTEAFF. CDR3 in DNA: TGTGCCAGCAGTGGGATGATGGGCACTGAAGCTTTCTTT.

This clonotype is large (0.1 to 1%). The chain is built from TRBV2 and TRBJ2-3; D not certain. This CDR3 spans 16 amino acids. V lost 2 bases, J lost 2 bases, and 14 bases lay in between. Per the germline V gene, CDR1 is SNHLY and CDR2 is FYNNEI. This chain's CDR3 is CASSELGVSATDTQYF. The CDR3 nucleotides read TGTGCCAGCAGTGAACTAGGTGTCAGCGCCACAGATACGCAGTATTTT.

The chain employs TRBV7-2 and TRBJ1-5, with D tentatively TRBD1 (6 bases). Germline-derived CDR1 and CDR2 are SGHTA and FQGNSA. V was pared by 0 bases and J by 4 bases, with 10 bases between. This CDR3 has 15 amino acids. The CDR3 sequence: CASSLAQGPNQPQHF. DNA for the CDR3: TGTGCCAGCAGCTTAGCTCAGGGGCCGAATCAGCCCCAGCATTTT.

This chain uses TRBV14 with TRBJ1-2; TRBD1 aligns across 11 bases. Germline loops: CDR1 SGHDN, CDR2 FVKESK. V lost 5 bases and J lost 2; bases outside the gene matches: 7. The CDR3 runs to 16 residues. The CDR3: CASSRTGGARNYGYTF. The CDR3 DNA follows: TGTGCCAGCAGCAGGACAGGGGGCGCTAGGAACTATGGCTACACCTTC.

The chain joins TRBV6-2 or TRBV6-3 to TRBJ2-4; D might be TRBD1 (6 bases). The V and J ends lost 0 bases and 7 bases respectively, with 16 bases between them. This CDR3 is built from 16 residues. Germline values: CDR1 MNHEY, CDR2 SVGEGT. DNA for the CDR3: TGTGCCAGCAGTTACTCCCCCCGGCAGGGGATCAACATTCAGTACTTC. As protein: CASSYSPRQGINIQYF.

This chain links TRBV12-3 or TRBV12-4 with TRBJ2-7, with TRBD2 as a possible D gene (5 bases). This CDR3 is built from 12 residues. The V and J ends lost 6 bases and 6 bases respectively, with 12 bases between them. The CDR3 is CASRNSVGEQYF. In nucleotides, the CDR3 is TGTGCCAGCAGAAATAGCGTAGGCGAGCAGTACTTC.

Comment on this clonotype: The junction and the germline gene differ at one end; a read error may be behind it. This chain connects TRBV10-1 to TRBJ2-5, with D uncertain. Germline loops: CDR1 WNHNN, CDR2 SYGVQD (reference sequence). This CDR3 region has 12 residues. For the CDR3, the DNA is TGCGCCAGCAGTGAGGGCCAAGGGACCCAGTACTTC. It encodes CASSEGQGTQYF.

This clonotype turned up a few times. The chain couples TRBV7-9 to TRBJ2-5; D gene unclear. CDR3 size: 11 residues. V dropped 7 bases and J dropped 5 bases, with 8 bases sitting between them. In germline, CDR1 is SEHNR, CDR2 FQNEAQ (reference sequence). CDR3 loop: CASTTSETQYF. CDR3 DNA: TGTGCCAGCACGACCTCGGAGACCCAGTACTTC.

The chain employs TRBV12-3 or TRBV12-4 and TRBJ1-2; D possibly corresponds to TRBD1 (6 bases). Trimming shortened V by 4 bases and J by 4 bases, and 13 bases separated the two germline ends. The CDR3 runs 14 residues. CDR3 loop: CASSYRALTYGYTF. CDR3 bases: TGTGCCAGCAGTTACAGGGCCCTAACCTATGGCTACACCTTC.

The chain recombines TRBV6-1 with TRBJ2-2; TRBD1 agrees at 10 bases. Losses at the gene ends were 7 bases for V and 7 bases for J; bases not matched to a gene: 12. The CDR3 has 16 residues. Germline values: CDR1 MNHNS, CDR2 SASEGT. The CDR3 DNA sequence: TGTGCCAGCAATCCCGCCGGGACAGGGGATTTCGGGGAGCTGTTTTTT. Protein product: CASNPAGTGDFGELFF.

The chain combines TRBV6-1 with TRBJ1-3; D unresolved. Deletions cut 4 bases from V and 0 bases from J, with 10 bases between. This CDR3 contains 15 residues. Per germline, CDR1 MNHNS and CDR2 SASEGT. The CDR3 nucleotides read TGTGCCAGCAGTGCCGACACCCGCTCTGGAAACACCATATATTTT. Its translation: CASSADTRSGNTIYF.

The J gene is TRBJ1-1, the V gene TRBV20-1; maybe TRBD1 (5 bases). Germline CDR1 reads DFQATT; CDR2 reads SNEGSKA (reference sequence). The CDR3 sequence is 17 residues long. Trimming left V 0 bases short and J 2 bases short, with 19 bases between. In DNA form, the CDR3 reads TGCAGTGCTAGAGAGGAGTTTCGCGCAGGGAATAACACTGAAGCTTTCTTT. Its protein product is CSAREEFRAGNNTEAFF.

This clonotype turned up a few times. This rearrangement joins TRBV19 to TRBJ1-5; TRBD1 agrees at 9 bases. Germline CDR1 LNHDA, CDR2 SQIVND (reference sequence). There are 17 residues in the CDR3. The J segment lost 7 bases and the V segment lost 4 bases, leaving 14 bases of the junction unmatched. The CDR3 loop reads CASSNWDRAEVEQPQHF. CDR3 bases: TGTGCCAGTAGTAACTGGGACAGGGCGGAGGTTGAGCAGCCCCAGCATTTT.

About this clonotype: Germline and junction disagree at one end, which may indicate a read error. J is TRBJ1-4 and V is TRBV10-3, with D possibly being TRBD1 (5 bases). There are 11 residues in the CDR3. The germline V gene has CDR1 ENHRY and CDR2 SYGVKD. This CDR3 is CVIRANEKLFF. The CDR3 DNA reads TGTGTCATCAGGGCTAATGAAAAACTGTTTTTT.

CDR3 DNA sequence: TGTGCCAGCTCACAAACTCCGGGACAGGTCTACAATGAGCAGTTCTTC. Protein: CASSQTPGQVYNEQFF. V and J are TRBV18 and TRBJ2-1, with TRBD1 identical over 8 bases. This CDR3 contains 16 residues. CDR1 is KGHSH and CDR2 is LQKENI in the germline V gene. V was pared by 4 bases and J by 3 bases, with 8 bases of the junction left unmatched.

The chain links TRBV7-2 to TRBJ1-1; TRBD1 aligns across 9 bases. CDR3 length: 14 amino acids. V shed 4 bases and J 5 bases; nucleotides not matched to a gene: 5. Looked up from germline, CDR1 is SGHTA and CDR2 is FQGNSA. DNA for the CDR3: TGTGCCAGCAGCTCGGACAGGGGAATAACTGAAGCTTTCTTT. Translated: CASSSDRGITEAFF.

V is TRBV20-1 and J is TRBJ1-5; a weak D match, TRBD1 (5 bases). V was trimmed by 3 bases and J by 4 bases, leaving 10 bases between them. Germline loops: CDR1 DFQATT, CDR2 SNEGSKA (reference sequence). The CDR3 contains 13 residues. CDR3: CSARGPMNQPQHF. The CDR3 nucleotides read TGCAGTGCTAGGGGGCCGATGAATCAGCCCCAGCATTTT.

J is TRBJ2-3 and V is TRBV11-2; 7 nucleotides align to TRBD2. The CDR3 runs to 14 residues. Germline-derived CDR1 and CDR2 are SGHAT and FQNNGV. J was trimmed by 9 bases and V by 6 bases; bases with no gene match: 12. The CDR3 sequence: CASRVGRAEGTQYF. The CDR3 DNA is TGTGCCAGCAGAGTAGGGAGGGCTGAGGGGACGCAGTATTTT.

The rearrangement uses TRBV6-1 and TRBJ2-1; TRBD2 aligns across 12 bases. CDR1 is MNHNS, CDR2 SASEGT, per germline. After removal of 6 bases from V and 1 base from J, the junction contained 7 bases not matched to a gene. There are 17 residues in the CDR3. For the CDR3, the DNA is TGTGCCAGCAGCACACTAGCGGGAGGTAAATCCTACAATGAGCAGTTCTTC. Residues: CASSTLAGGKSYNEQFF.

This clonotype was seen only a few times. The V gene is TRBV6-2 or TRBV6-3, the J gene TRBJ1-1; 8 bases fit TRBD1. This CDR3 is built from 11 residues. In germline, CDR1 is MNHEY, CDR2 SVGEGT. The V and J ends lost 7 bases and 10 bases, in that order; junction bases with no gene match: 5. The CDR3 region has the DNA TGTGCCAGCAAGCAGGGGGCGAGAGCTTTCTTT. Its protein product is CASKQGARAFF.

This clonotype was seen a handful of times. The CDR3: CAIGTAGYTF. The CDR3 DNA sequence: TGTGCCATCGGGACAGCTGGCTACACCTTC. The chain couples TRBV10-3 to TRBJ1-2; 7 bases fit TRBD1. The V and J ends lost 8 bases and 7 bases, in that order; junction bases with no gene match: 1. Germline loops: CDR1 ENHRY, CDR2 SYGVKD. CDR3 length: 10 amino acids.

This clonotype has only a few counts. The V call is TRBV20-1, the J call TRBJ1-4; unclear D gene. V shed 1 base and J shed 8 bases, with 5 bases lying between them. The CDR3 contains 11 residues. In germline, CDR1 is DFQATT, CDR2 SNEGSKA (reference sequence). CDR3 loop: CSARVGEKLFF. The CDR3 coding sequence is TGCAGTGCTAGAGTGGGCGAAAAACTGTTTTTT.

The CDR3 sequence: CASSNQGEGELFF. The DNA for the CDR3 is TGCGCCAGCAGCAACCAGGGGGAGGGGGAGCTGTTTTTT. The chain employs TRBV4-1 and TRBJ2-2; 7 bases map to TRBD1. Germline V gives CDR1 MGHRA, CDR2 YSYEKL. Trimming at V came to 5 bases and at J to 8 bases, leaving 5 bases not matched to a gene. The CDR3 covers 13 residues.

This chain links TRBV6-6 with TRBJ2-3, with 10 positions matching TRBD1. This CDR3 is built from 14 residues. Trimming removed 10 bases from V and 7 bases from J; junction bases left unmatched: 11. CDR1 and CDR2 (germline): MNHNY, SVGAGI (reference sequence). The CDR3 sequence: CATQTGGGLYTQYF. Here the CDR3 DNA reads TGTGCCACCCAGACAGGGGGCGGATTATATACGCAGTATTTT.